The 26 T cell receptor beta chains below come from one sample, sequenced in a study of T cell responses to AZD1222 COVID-19 vaccine. Profiling relied on immunoSEQ multiplex PCR, and the TCRdb table lists in-frame clones only, not all of them. Here the sample spans more than 110,000 clones, 90% to 95% being singletons. The source was peripheral blood, collected 28 days after the second AZD1222 dose. All receptors derive from an adult who received the AZD1222 COVID-19 vaccine.

The chain links TRBV11-2 to TRBJ2-7; 12 bases line up with TRBD2. V lost 5 bases, J lost 6 bases, and 8 bases stayed unmatched. This CDR3 comprises 15 residues. Germline-derived CDR1 and CDR2 are SGHAT and FQNNGV. The CDR3 region has the DNA TGTGCCAGCAGCAGACTGACTAGCGGGAGTTCCGAGCAGTACTTC. It yields the protein CASSRLTSGSSEQYF. Full variable domain (rest looked up from reference TRBV11-2 and TRBJ2-7): EAGVAQSPRYKIIEKRQSVAFWCNPISGHATLYWYQQILGQGPKLLIQFQNNGVVDDSQLPKDRFSAERLKGVDSTLKIQPAKLEDSAVYLCASSRLTSGSSEQYFGPGTRLTVT.

V usage is TRBV4-1 and J usage is TRBJ2-7; D is unresolved. V lost 0 bases and J lost 3, with 12 bases in between. The germline gives CDR1 MGHRA, CDR2 YSYEKL. CDR3 size: 15 residues. CDR3 residues: CASSQDTGLIYEQYF. The CDR3 nucleotides read TGCGCCAGCAGCCAAGATACTGGTCTTATCTACGAGCAGTACTTC.

This chain uses TRBV9 with TRBJ2-3; D uncertain. Per the germline V gene, CDR1 is SGDLS and CDR2 is YYNGEE. V lost 0 bases, J lost 0 bases, and 11 bases lay in between. This CDR3 is built from 16 residues. CDR3 region: CASSVATGSSTDTQYF. CDR3 bases: TGTGCCAGCAGCGTAGCTACGGGTAGCAGCACAGATACGCAGTATTTT.

The chain is built from TRBV6-5 and TRBJ2-5; D may be TRBD1 (6 bases). V was shortened by 5 bases and J by 4 bases, with 11 bases between the two germline ends. Germline V CDR1 and CDR2: MNHEY, SVGAGI. The length of the CDR3 is 13 residues. CDR3 protein: CASSRGQRETQYF. CDR3 nucleotide sequence: TGTGCCAGCAGTCGAGGACAGAGAGAGACCCAGTACTTC.

The J gene is TRBJ2-1, the V gene TRBV5-1, with D tentatively TRBD1 (7 bases). V was cut by 1 base and J by 8 bases, with 16 bases left in between. CDR1 is SGHRS and CDR2 is YFSETQ in the germline V gene. There are 15 residues in the CDR3. The CDR3: CASSLMAGGSDEQFF. The DNA of the CDR3 is TGCGCCAGCAGCTTGATGGCAGGGGGGTCGGATGAGCAGTTCTTC.

The rearrangement joins TRBV4-3 to TRBJ1-2; tentatively, D is TRBD1 (5 bases). The CDR3 has 15 residues. In germline, CDR1 is LGHNA, CDR2 YSLEER. Trimming shortened V by 0 bases and J by 6 bases, and 14 bases separated the two germline ends. In DNA, the CDR3 is TGCGCCAGCAGCCAAGATTTAGGGGTTTGGAATGGCTACACCTTC. This sequence encodes CASSQDLGVWNGYTF.

The rearrangement uses TRBV2 and TRBJ2-7; D perhaps matches TRBD1 (6 bases). The CDR3 totals 12 residues. Looked up from germline, CDR1 is SNHLY and CDR2 is FYNNEI. The V end was cut by 3 bases, the J end by 3 bases, with 6 bases between. In DNA form, the CDR3 reads TGTGCCAGCAGTGAGACAGGCTACGAGCAGTACTTC. It encodes CASSETGYEQYF.

With respect to this clone: Relative to the germline gene, one junction end is altered; a read error may explain this. V usage is TRBV3-1 (or the pseudogene TRBV3-2) and J usage is TRBJ1-2; TRBD1 matches at 7 bases. The germline V gene has CDR1 LGHDT and CDR2 YNNKEL (reference sequence). The CDR3 has 12 residues. CDR3 amino acids: CASSQRQGGVLF. Written as DNA, the CDR3 is TGTGCCAGCAGCCAAAGACAGGGAGGGGTCCTCTTC.

CDR3 residues: CASSQDRGNQPQHF. CDR3 DNA: TGTGCCAGCAGCCAGGACAGGGGTAATCAGCCCCAGCATTTT. The gene calls are TRBV5-4 and TRBJ1-5; TRBD1 matches 9 bases. V lost 4 bases and J lost 4; bases outside the gene matches: 3. The CDR3 sequence is 14 residues long. From germline, CDR1 is SGHNT and CDR2 YYREEE (reference sequence).

This clone occurred once. J is TRBJ1-2 and V is TRBV12-3 or TRBV12-4; a possible D gene is TRBD1 (5 bases). This CDR3 comprises 13 residues. The ends were cut back, 3 bases at V and 3 bases at J, with 8 bases in the middle. CDR3 nucleotides: TGTGCCAGCAGTTTTTCGGGGGACTATGGCTACACCTTC. Translating gives CASSFSGDYGYTF.

V and J are TRBV9 and TRBJ1-5; no firm D call. V was cut by 4 bases and J by 1 base, with 12 bases left in between. This CDR3 spans 15 amino acids. The V gene's germline CDR1 is SGDLS and CDR2 YYNGEE. This chain's CDR3 is CASSPSFSSNQPQHF. The CDR3 DNA reads TGTGCCAGCAGCCCCTCTTTTTCAAGCAATCAGCCCCAGCATTTT.

This rearrangement joins TRBV13 to TRBJ1-1; D gene unclear. This CDR3 spans 13 amino acids. The germline V gene has CDR1 PRHDT and CDR2 FYEKMQ (reference sequence). Trimming stripped 5 bases from V and 6 bases from J, with 13 bases between. The CDR3 nucleotides read TGTGCCAGCAGCGCAGCAAGGGTGCCTGAAGCTTTCTTT. Amino acid sequence: CASSAARVPEAFF.

The chain carries TRBV18 and TRBJ1-1; 8 nucleotides align to TRBD1. With V trimmed by 8 bases and J by 3 bases, 5 bases remained unmatched. The CDR3 runs 13 residues. CDR1 and CDR2 (germline): KGHSH, LQKENI. DNA for the CDR3: TGTGCCAGCGCCAGGGGGCGGGACACTGAAGCTTTCTTT. Protein sequence: CASARGRDTEAFF.

The rearrangement uses TRBV28 and TRBJ2-7; 7 nucleotides line up with TRBD1. The germline gives CDR1 MDHEN, CDR2 SYDVKM. The CDR3 runs to 14 residues. V was pared by 7 bases and J by 3 bases, with 9 bases of the junction left unmatched. CDR3 in DNA: TGTGCCAGCACCCCCGGGACAGCTTTCTACGAGCAGTACTTC. Translating gives CASTPGTAFYEQYF.

The chain uses TRBV4-2 and TRBJ2-1; D gene ambiguous. Trimming left V 0 bases short and J 6 bases short, with 9 bases between. CDR1 is LGHNA, CDR2 YNFKEQ, per germline. The CDR3 is 14 residues long. The CDR3 region is CASSQDFSPNEQFF. The CDR3 coding sequence is TGTGCCAGCAGCCAAGATTTTTCCCCCAATGAGCAGTTCTTC.

The gene calls are TRBV4-3 and TRBJ1-2, with D unclear. V lost 3 bases, J lost 8 bases, and 16 bases lay in between. The CDR3 is made up of 14 amino acids. From germline, CDR1 is LGHNA and CDR2 YSLEER. CDR3 sequence (DNA): TGCGCCAGCAGCCAGATCGTTCGAGTTGGCGGCTACACCTTC. It codes for CASSQIVRVGGYTF.

The gene calls are TRBV16 and TRBJ1-5; maybe TRBD1 (6 bases). Germline CDR1 is KGHSY and CDR2 is FQNENV. The V and J ends lost 4 bases and 6 bases respectively, with 16 bases between them. The CDR3 has 15 amino acids. CDR3 bases: TGTGCCAGCAGCCGAAACAGGGAGGAGGGTCAGCCCCAGCATTTT. Its translation: CASSRNREEGQPQHF.

CDR3: CASSGINEQFF. The CDR3, as DNA: TGTGCCAGTAGCGGGATAAATGAGCAGTTCTTC. V and J are TRBV19 and TRBJ2-1; D is perhaps TRBD2 (5 bases). The germline gives CDR1 LNHDA, CDR2 SQIVND (reference sequence). CDR3 length equals 11 residues. Trimming pared 6 bases from V and 7 bases from J, leaving 7 bases between.

Written as DNA, the CDR3 is TGTGCCAGCAGTTTATTTCAAAAACTGTTTTTT. Translation: CASSLFQKLFF. The chain employs TRBV28 and TRBJ1-4, with D uncertain. Trimming shortened V by 1 base and J by 9 bases, and 3 bases separated the two germline ends. The CDR3 has 11 residues. CDR1 and CDR2 (germline): MDHEN, SYDVKM. The full variable domain, completed using reference TRBV28 and TRBJ1-4, is DVKVTQSSRYLVKRTGEKVFLECVQDMDHENMFWYRQDPGLGLRLIYFSYDVKMKEKGDIPEGYSVSREKKERFSLILESASTNQTSMYLCASSLFQKLFFGSGTQLSVL.

The genes are TRBV19 and TRBJ1-1, with 7 bases aligning to TRBD1. CDR3 length equals 14 residues. Trimming at V came to 4 bases and at J to 0 bases, leaving 2 bases not matched to a gene. Germline V gives CDR1 LNHDA, CDR2 SQIVND (reference sequence). As DNA, the CDR3 is TGTGCCAGTAGTAACAGGGGAGTGAACACTGAAGCTTTCTTT. Translating it yields CASSNRGVNTEAFF.

The rearrangement uses TRBV5-4 and TRBJ1-2; unclear D gene. CDR3 length equals 15 residues. The germline gives CDR1 SGHNT, CDR2 YYREEE (reference sequence). V was pared by 5 bases and J by 1 base, with 15 bases between. The CDR3, as DNA: TGTGCCAGCAGAGAAACGGCCGCCCTTAACTATGGCTACACCTTC. This sequence encodes CASRETAALNYGYTF.

This clone was observed once. This sequence joins TRBV6-5 and TRBJ1-2; the D is unclear. There are 16 residues in the CDR3. Trimming cost V 5 bases and J 4 bases, with 20 bases left between them. Germline V gives CDR1 MNHEY, CDR2 SVGAGI. CDR3 sequence: CASSNYPGGGGYGYTF. For the CDR3, the DNA is TGTGCCAGCAGTAACTACCCAGGAGGAGGCGGCTATGGCTACACCTTC.

The rearrangement links TRBV27 to TRBJ2-3; unclear D gene. Germline CDR1 and CDR2: MNHEY and SMNVEV (reference sequence). V was shortened by 5 bases and J by 9 bases, with 12 bases between the two germline ends. This CDR3 is built from 12 residues. CDR3 nucleotide sequence: TGTGCCAGCAGTCCCCGCCCTGCGACGCAGTATTTT. Protein sequence: CASSPRPATQYF.

The rearrangement uses TRBV5-1 and TRBJ2-7, with D unresolved. The length of the CDR3 is 17 residues. Germline assignment: CDR1 SGHRS and CDR2 YFSETQ. Trimming took 4 bases from V and 3 from J, leaving 23 bases between them. The CDR3 loop reads CASSPTPTGGSLYEQYF. DNA of the CDR3: TGCGCCAGCAGCCCCACTCCTACCGGCGGAAGCCTCTACGAGCAGTACTTC.

The chain is built from TRBV7-6 and TRBJ2-7, with 7 nucleotides matching TRBD2. V gave up 5 bases and J gave up 6 bases; unmatched junction bases: 16. CDR1 is SGHVS, CDR2 FNYEAQ, per germline. CDR3 length equals 16 residues. The CDR3 loop reads CASSAQLALQDGEQYF. CDR3 DNA sequence: TGTGCCAGCAGCGCCCAACTAGCGCTTCAAGATGGCGAGCAGTACTTC.

The chain recombines TRBV24-1 with TRBJ2-1, with D possibly matching TRBD2 (7 bases). From germline, CDR1 is KGHDR and CDR2 SFDVKD. V was cut by 7 bases and J by 3 bases, with 18 bases left in between. CDR3 length equals 16 residues. The CDR3 coding sequence is TGTGCCACCAGAGAAGGAGGGGGGGACGGCTACAATGAGCAGTTCTTC. It translates to CATREGGGDGYNEQFF.